Sequencing of this T cell receptor (beta chain) was carried out in a study of spatial heterogeneity in lung cancer. This clonotype was found many times. In TCRdb, the 5' RACE reads were re-called with MiXCR into one record per CDR3 protein. Here the sample spans about 87,000 distinct CDR3 sequences, roughly 19% being singletons. Germline CDR1 is SGHAT and CDR2 is FQNNGV. The CDR3 totals 13 residues. V lost 5 bases and J 2 bases, leaving 9 bases between the germline ends. Time point defined: blood at routine non-recurrence follow-up after resection. The clonotype comes from a male donor with early-stage non-small cell lung cancer. The chain joins TRBV11-2 to TRBJ1-2; D gene uncertain. This material consisted of PBMCs, taken at follow-up. Here the CDR3 reads CASSPGENYGYTF. DNA for the CDR3: TGTGCCAGCAGCCCAGGCGAGAACTATGGCTACACCTTC.